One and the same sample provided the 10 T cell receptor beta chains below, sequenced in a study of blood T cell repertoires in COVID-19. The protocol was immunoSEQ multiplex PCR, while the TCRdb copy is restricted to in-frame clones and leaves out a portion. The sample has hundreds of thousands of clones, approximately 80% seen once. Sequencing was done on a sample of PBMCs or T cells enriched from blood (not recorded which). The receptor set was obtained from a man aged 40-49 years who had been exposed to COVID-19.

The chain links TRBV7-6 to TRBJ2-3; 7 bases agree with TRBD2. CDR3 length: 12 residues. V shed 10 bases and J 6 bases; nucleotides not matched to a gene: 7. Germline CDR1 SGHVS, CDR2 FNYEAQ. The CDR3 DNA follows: TGTGCCACCGCGGGAGAGGGGGATACGCAGTATTTT. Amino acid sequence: CATAGEGDTQYF.

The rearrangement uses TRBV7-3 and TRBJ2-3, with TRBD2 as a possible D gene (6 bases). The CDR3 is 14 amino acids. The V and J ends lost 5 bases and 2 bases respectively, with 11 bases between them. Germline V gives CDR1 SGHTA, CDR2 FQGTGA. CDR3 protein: CASSTGGFTDTQYF. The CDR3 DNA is TGTGCCAGCAGCACCGGGGGATTCACAGATACGCAGTATTTT.

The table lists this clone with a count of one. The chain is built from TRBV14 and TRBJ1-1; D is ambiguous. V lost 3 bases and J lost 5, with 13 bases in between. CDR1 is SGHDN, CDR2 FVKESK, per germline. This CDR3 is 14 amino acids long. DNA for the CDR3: TGTGCCAGCAGCCAGACAACAGTGGGTACTGAAGCTTTCTTT. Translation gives CASSQTTVGTEAFF.

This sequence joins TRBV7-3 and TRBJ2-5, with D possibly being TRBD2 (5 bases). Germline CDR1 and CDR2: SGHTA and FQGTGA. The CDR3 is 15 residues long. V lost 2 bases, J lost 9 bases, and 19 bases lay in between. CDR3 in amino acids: CASSLGLAGSGSQYF. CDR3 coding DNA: TGTGCCAGCAGCTTAGGGCTAGCCGGATCGGGGTCCCAGTACTTC. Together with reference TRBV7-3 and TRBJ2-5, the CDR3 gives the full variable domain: GAGVSQTPSNKVTEKGKYVELRCDPISGHTALYWYRQSLGQGPEFLIYFQGTGAADDSGLPNDRFFAVRPEGSVSTLKIQRTERGDSAVYLCASSLGLAGSGSQYFGPGTRLLVL.

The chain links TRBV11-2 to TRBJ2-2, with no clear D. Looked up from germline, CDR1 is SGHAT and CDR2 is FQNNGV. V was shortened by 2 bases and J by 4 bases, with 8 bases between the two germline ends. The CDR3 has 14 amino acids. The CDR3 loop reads CASSLSLSTGELFF. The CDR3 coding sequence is TGTGCCAGCAGCTTATCTCTTAGCACCGGGGAGCTGTTTTTT.

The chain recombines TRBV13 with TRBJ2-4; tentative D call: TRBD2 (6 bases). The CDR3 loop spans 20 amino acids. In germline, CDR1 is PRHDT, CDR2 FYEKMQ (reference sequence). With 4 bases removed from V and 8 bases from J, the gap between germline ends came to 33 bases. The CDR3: CASSSRLSLFLGQGGDIQYF. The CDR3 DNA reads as TGTGCCAGCAGCTCCCGTTTATCTTTATTTTTGGGGCAGGGCGGGGACATTCAGTACTTC.

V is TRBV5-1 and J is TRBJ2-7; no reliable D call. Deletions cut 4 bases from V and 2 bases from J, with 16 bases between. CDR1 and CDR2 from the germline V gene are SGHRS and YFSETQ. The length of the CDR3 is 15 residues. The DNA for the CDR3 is TGCGCCAGCAGCCCGATGACGCAGGCAACCTACGAGCAGTACTTC. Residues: CASSPMTQATYEQYF.

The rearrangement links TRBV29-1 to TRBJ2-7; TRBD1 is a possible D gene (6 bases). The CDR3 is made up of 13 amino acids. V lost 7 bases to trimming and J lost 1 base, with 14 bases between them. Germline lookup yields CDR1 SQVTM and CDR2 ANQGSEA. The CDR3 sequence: CSGVDSPSYEQYF. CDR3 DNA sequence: TGCAGCGGAGTGGACAGCCCATCCTACGAGCAGTACTTC.

The CDR3 spells CASSFGGQVNEQFF. CDR3 nucleotides: TGCGCCAGCAGCTTCGGGGGGCAGGTCAATGAGCAGTTCTTC. The chain links TRBV5-1 to TRBJ2-1; perhaps TRBD2 as D (7 bases). Trimming cost V 2 bases and J 6 bases, with 12 bases left between them. Germline V CDR1 and CDR2: SGHRS, YFSETQ. This CDR3 has 14 amino acids.

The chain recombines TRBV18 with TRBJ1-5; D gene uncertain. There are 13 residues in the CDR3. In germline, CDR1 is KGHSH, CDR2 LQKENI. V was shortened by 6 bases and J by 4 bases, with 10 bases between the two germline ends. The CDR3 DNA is TGTGCCAGCTCCAACCAGGCGAATCAGCCCCAGCATTTT. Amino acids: CASSNQANQPQHF.